This record looks at one T cell receptor beta chain sequence and its context. Its antigen is undetermined. This entry comes from a study of cytotoxic CD8 clonotypes in ibrutinib-treated CLL. Study-wide context: Responses: roughly 25 partial, 2 complete; after median around 64 months, 14 stayed remitted, roughly 12 progressed.

The CDR3 loop spans 16 amino acids. Germline loops: CDR1 SGHKS, CDR2 YYEKEE (reference sequence). Trimming shortened V by 0 bases and J by 0 bases, and 12 bases separated the two germline ends. Study-wide findings and caveats: Contraction or stability on treatment was seen for public clonotypes, which were uncommon. Clonality went up at ibrutinib response and then declined back toward baseline at progression.

TCRdb keeps only in-frame clones here, not all; method: immunoSEQ multiplex PCR. The table records 55,000 to 85,000 clones, around nine tenths of them present only once. The sequence came from a human donor with chronic lymphocytic leukemia. The starting material was PBMCs, obtained after 12 months of ibrutinib treatment. V gene TRBV5-5 combines with J gene TRBJ2-5; the D is unclear. The CDR3 region is CASSLEQFVDQETQYF. The CDR3 DNA is TGTGCCAGCAGCTTGGAACAGTTTGTAGACCAAGAGACCCAGTACTTC. The full variable domain, rest sourced from reference TRBV5-5 and TRBJ2-5, is DAGVTQSPTHLIKTRGQQVTLRCSPISGHKSVSWYQQVLGQGPQFIFQYYEKEERGRGNFPDRFSARQFPNYSSELNVNALLLGDSALYLCASSLEQFVDQETQYFGPGTRLLVL.